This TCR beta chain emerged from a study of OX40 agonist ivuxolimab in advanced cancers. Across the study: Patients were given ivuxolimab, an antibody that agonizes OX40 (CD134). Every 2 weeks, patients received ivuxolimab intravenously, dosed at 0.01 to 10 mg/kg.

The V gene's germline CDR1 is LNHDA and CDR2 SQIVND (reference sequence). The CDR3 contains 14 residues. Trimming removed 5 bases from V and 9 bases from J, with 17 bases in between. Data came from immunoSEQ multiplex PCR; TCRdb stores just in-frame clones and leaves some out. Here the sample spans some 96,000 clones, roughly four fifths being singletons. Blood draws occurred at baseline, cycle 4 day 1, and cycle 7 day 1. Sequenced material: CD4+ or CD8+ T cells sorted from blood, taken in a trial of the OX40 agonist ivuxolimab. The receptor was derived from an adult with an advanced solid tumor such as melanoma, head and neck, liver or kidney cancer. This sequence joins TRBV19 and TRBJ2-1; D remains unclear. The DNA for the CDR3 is TGTGCCAGTAGTTCACCCCCCAGGTCGGGTGAGCAGTTCTTC. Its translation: CASSSPPRSGEQFF.